Listed below are T cell receptor beta chains from one sample, sequenced in a study of T cell responses to AZD1222 COVID-19 vaccine. Assay used: immunoSEQ multiplex PCR; TCRdb lists only in-frame clones, some missing. This table holds around 84,000 clones, about 83% found once. Specimen: peripheral blood, collected on day 0 of AZD1222 vaccination. The receptor source for this set is an adult in good health. Each CDR3 is given without its conserved first and last residue. A D gene is named only where the DNA matches it firmly.

V: TRBV9
D: -
CDR3: ASSVQGTYSNQPQH

V: TRBV5-5
D: TRBD2
CDR3: ASSPVGGWSNYEQY

V: TRBV2
D: TRBD2
CDR3: ASSAVSSGTGELF

V: TRBV7-9
D: -
CDR3: ASSLSGDQPQH

V: TRBV27
D: TRBD1
CDR3: ASSPNVQGSEQY

V: TRBV5-6
D: -
CDR3: ASGPRDGFYNEQF

V: TRBV5-1
D: -
CDR3: ASNARDFTSEQY

V: TRBV6-1
D: -
CDR3: ASSESGANVLT

V: TRBV6-4
D: -
CDR3: ASSEHGRNSPLH

V: TRBV5-1
D: TRBD1
CDR3: ASSPYGTGGSGTEAF

V: TRBV29-1
D: TRBD1
CDR3: SVLDRGYGYT

V: TRBV6-5
D: TRBD1
CDR3: ASRYRGYNEQF

V: TRBV11-3
D: -
CDR3: ASSLGLGNEQF

V: TRBV27
D: -
CDR3: ASSLRGAPHYGYT

V: TRBV7-2
D: -
CDR3: ASSLLGAGGTDTQY

V: TRBV18
D: -
CDR3: ASSLTSDLEYGYT

V: TRBV24-1
D: TRBD2
CDR3: ATSDLATGLSSETQY

V: TRBV5-1
D: -
CDR3: ASSLAGAVRSPLH

V: TRBV6-4
D: TRBD1
CDR3: ASSLTGTTDTQY

V: TRBV30
D: -
CDR3: AWSKGLSYNEQF

V: TRBV5-6
D: -
CDR3: ASSFLENEQF

V: TRBV9
D: TRBD2
CDR3: ASSVYGTSGRTRTDTQY

V: TRBV7-2
D: TRBD2
CDR3: ASSLAGTSMNIQY

V: TRBV29-1
D: -
CDR3: SVPLMNTEAF

V: TRBV18
D: TRBD2
CDR3: ASSTTSGSYNEQF

V: TRBV14
D: -
CDR3: ASRPGGTTNEKLF

V: TRBV7-2
D: -
CDR3: ASSRGGADTGELF

V: TRBV28
D: TRBD1
CDR3: ASSSGQGIGSSPLH

V: TRBV3-1/TRBV3-2
D: TRBD2
CDR3: ASSPDHRDYGSYNEQF

V: TRBV6-5
D: -
CDR3: ASGAGAYAEAF

V: TRBV5-4
D: -
CDR3: ASSVTGQETQY

V: TRBV5-8
D: TRBD1
CDR3: ASSLVPGGDTQY